The TCR beta chain under discussion was sequenced for a study of blood T cell repertoires in COVID-19. Profiled with immunoSEQ multiplex PCR; TCRdb holds only in-frame clones, not every one. The sample includes roughly 410,000 clones, more than 75% of them seen just once. Germline V lookup: CDR1 GTSNPN, CDR2 SVGIG (reference sequence). V shed 0 bases, J shed 4 bases, and the junction held 8 bases outside the gene matches. The CDR3 is 15 residues long. The sequence derives from a woman aged 55-75 years with COVID-19, enrolled during active disease. The chain has TRBV30 and TRBJ2-5, with 7 bases identical to TRBD1. Input material: peripheral blood. CDR3 bases: TGTGCCTGGAGTGTCTACAGGGGCACGGGAGAGACCCAGTACTTC. Its protein product is CAWSVYRGTGETQYF.